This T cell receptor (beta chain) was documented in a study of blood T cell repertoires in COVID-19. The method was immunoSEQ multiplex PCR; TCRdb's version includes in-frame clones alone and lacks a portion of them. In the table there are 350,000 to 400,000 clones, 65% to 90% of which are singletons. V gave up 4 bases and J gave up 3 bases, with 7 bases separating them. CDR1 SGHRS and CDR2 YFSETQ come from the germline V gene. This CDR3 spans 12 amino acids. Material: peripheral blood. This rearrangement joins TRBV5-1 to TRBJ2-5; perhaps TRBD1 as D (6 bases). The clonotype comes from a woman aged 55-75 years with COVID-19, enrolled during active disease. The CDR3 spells CASSRQEETQYF. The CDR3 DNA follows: TGCGCCAGCAGCCGACAGGAAGAGACCCAGTACTTC. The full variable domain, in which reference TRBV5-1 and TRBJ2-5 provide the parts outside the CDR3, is KAGVTQTPRYLIKTRGQQVTLSCSPISGHRSVSWYQQTPGQGLQFLFEYFSETQRNKGNFPGRFSGRQFSNSRSEMNVSTLELGDSALYLCASSRQEETQYFGPGTRLLVL.